This is a list of T cell receptor beta chains from one sample in a study of metastatic and nonmetastatic thyroid tumors. TCRdb re-called the PCR reads with MiXCR. The table has almost 85,000 clones, about an eighth seen once. Sample: tumor tissue. These receptors were taken from a female donor with papillary thyroid cancer or a benign thyroid nodule (not recorded which). Some clones in this sample may be carry-over from other donors' samples. Both conserved end residues are part of each CDR3. A D gene is named only where the DNA matches it firmly. Some rows have no size entry. The others give once, few or many, or a class for an expanded clone.

V gene	clone size	D gene	CDR3 length	J gene	CDR3 protein	CDR3 DNA
TRBV5-1	many	-	16	TRBJ2-2	CASSLNTGQSTGELFF	TGCGCCAGCAGCTTGAATACAGGGCAATCCACCGGGGAGCTGTTTTTT
TRBV20-1	many	-	15	TRBJ2-1	CSARGVAAVLAERFF	TGCAGTGCTCGTGGGGTAGCGGCGGTGTTGGCTGAGCGGTTCTTC
TRBV20-1	many	TRBD1	15	TRBJ1-1	CSAATSGTGTTEAFF	TGCAGTGCTGCAACGTCCGGGACAGGTACCACTGAAGCTTTCTTT
TRBV19	many	TRBD1	12	TRBJ1-1	CASSLLDRGAFF	TGTGCCAGTAGTCTTCTGGACAGGGGGGCTTTCTTT
TRBV2	many	TRBD2	15	TRBJ2-3	CASSAELAGTDTQYF	TGTGCCAGCAGTGCGGAACTAGCGGGAACAGATACGCAGTATTTT
TRBV19	many	-	13	TRBJ2-7	CASSMGRGYEQYF	TGTGCCAGTAGTATGGGCCGGGGCTACGAGCAGTACTTC
TRBV6-1	-	TRBD2	17	TRBJ2-5	CASSFRTSGRTQETQYF	TGTGCCAGCAGTTTTCGGACTAGCGGGAGAACCCAAGAGACCCAGTACTTC
TRBV11-3	many	-	13	TRBJ2-6	CASSGAGANVLTF	TGTGCCAGCAGCGGGGCTGGGGCCAACGTCCTGACTTTC
TRBV20-1	many	TRBD2	14	TRBJ2-1	CSAAQPGTSGEQFF	TGCAGTGCAGCCCAACCAGGGACTAGCGGTGAGCAGTTCTTC
TRBV18	many	-	15	TRBJ1-1	CASSPDSIGNTEAFF	TGTGCCAGCTCACCCGACTCGATAGGGAACACTGAAGCTTTCTTT
TRBV3-1	many	-	15	TRBJ2-7	CASSRPGSWSYEQYF	TGTGCCAGCAGCCGGCCTGGGAGCTGGTCCTACGAGCAGTACTTC
TRBV11-2	-	-	15	TRBJ2-3	CASSPKGRSTDAQYF	TGTGCCAGCAGCCCGAAGGGCCGGAGCACAGATGCGCAGTATTTT
TRBV27	many	TRBD1	14	TRBJ1-4	CASRPQGAREKLFF	TGTGCCAGCAGACCCCAGGGGGCTCGTGAAAAACTGTTTTTT
TRBV11-2	many	-	14	TRBJ1-1	CASSFRRENTEAFF	TGTGCCAGCAGCTTTCGCCGGGAGAACACTGAAGCTTTCTTT
TRBV11-2	-	-	18	TRBJ1-2	CASSLDSSRHQPVYGYTF	TGTGCCAGCAGCTTAGACAGTTCGAGACATCAACCTGTCTATGGCTACACCTTC
TRBV20-1	many	TRBD2	13	TRBJ2-7	CSAGTSGPYEQYF	TGCAGTGCCGGGACTAGCGGTCCCTACGAGCAGTACTTC
TRBV7-9	many	TRBD1	14	TRBJ1-1	CASSLRGRRTEAFF	TGTGCCAGCAGCTTGAGGGGGCGGAGGACTGAAGCTTTCTTT
TRBV30	many	-	13	TRBJ1-4	CAWSEQGVGKLFF	TGTGCCTGGAGTGAACAGGGTGTTGGGAAACTGTTTTTT
TRBV4-2	many	TRBD2	19	TRBJ2-1	CASSPGTSGSPPSYNEQFF	TGTGCCAGCAGCCCCGGGACTAGCGGGAGCCCCCCATCCTACAATGAGCAGTTCTTC
TRBV20-1	many	-	16	TRBJ2-2	CSARAYTGPHTGELFF	TGCAGTGCTAGAGCTTACACTGGTCCTCACACCGGGGAGCTGTTTTTT
TRBV11-2	many	-	15	TRBJ2-3	CASSPAGDSTDTQYF	TGTGCCAGCAGCCCCGCAGGCGACAGCACAGATACGCAGTATTTT
TRBV7-9	many	-	15	TRBJ1-2	CASSLDRVRSYGYTF	TGTGCCAGCAGCTTAGACAGGGTGAGGAGCTATGGCTACACCTTC
TRBV25-1	many	TRBD2	13	TRBJ2-7	CASTYSGSYEQYF	TGTGCCAGCACATATAGCGGGAGCTACGAGCAGTACTTC
TRBV20-1	many	-	13	TRBJ1-5	CSATQGLDQPQHF	TGCAGTGCTACACAGGGTTTAGATCAGCCCCAGCATTTT
TRBV12-3/TRBV12-4	many	TRBD2	15	TRBJ2-3	CASRGLAGVKFTQYF	TGTGCCAGCAGAGGACTAGCGGGAGTTAAGTTTACGCAGTATTTT
TRBV12-3/TRBV12-4	-	-	14	TRBJ2-2	CASSLGFDSRELFF	TGTGCCAGCAGTTTAGGCTTTGATTCCCGGGAGCTGTTTTTT
TRBV28	-	-	18	TRBJ2-6	CASSLFSGGASGANVLTF	TGTGCCAGCAGTTTATTTTCTGGGGGCGCGAGTGGGGCCAACGTCCTTACTTTC
TRBV20-1	many	-	13	TRBJ1-2	CSASIQGQRGYTF	TGCAGTGCTTCGATACAGGGTCAGAGGGGCTACACCTTC
TRBV12-3/TRBV12-4	many	-	11	TRBJ2-1	CASTLGYEQFF	TGTGCCAGCACCCTCGGTTATGAGCAGTTCTTC
TRBV30	many	TRBD2	16	TRBJ2-3	CAWTSGFSASTDTQYF	TGTGCCTGGACTAGCGGGTTTTCTGCTAGCACAGATACGCAGTATTTT
TRBV20-1	many	-	13	TRBJ1-1	CSAIIDGHTEAFF	TGCAGTGCTATTATAGACGGACACACTGAAGCTTTCTTT
TRBV12-3/TRBV12-4	many	TRBD1	15	TRBJ2-7	CASSEAGQGYYEQYF	TGTGCCAGCAGCGAAGCGGGACAGGGATACTACGAGCAGTACTTC
TRBV9	many	TRBD2	18	TRBJ2-1	CASSVRGLAGERYNEQFF	TGTGCCAGCAGCGTAAGAGGACTAGCGGGAGAGCGGTACAATGAGCAGTTCTTC
TRBV6-2/TRBV6-3	-	-	15	TRBJ2-2	CASSYLAGRAGELFF	TGTGCCAGCAGTTACCTAGCCGGGCGGGCCGGGGAGCTGTTCTTT
TRBV7-8	many	-	16	TRBJ2-1	CASSLSGLRIYNEQFF	TGTGCCAGCAGCTTATCTGGTTTGCGGATTTACAATGAGCAGTTCTTC